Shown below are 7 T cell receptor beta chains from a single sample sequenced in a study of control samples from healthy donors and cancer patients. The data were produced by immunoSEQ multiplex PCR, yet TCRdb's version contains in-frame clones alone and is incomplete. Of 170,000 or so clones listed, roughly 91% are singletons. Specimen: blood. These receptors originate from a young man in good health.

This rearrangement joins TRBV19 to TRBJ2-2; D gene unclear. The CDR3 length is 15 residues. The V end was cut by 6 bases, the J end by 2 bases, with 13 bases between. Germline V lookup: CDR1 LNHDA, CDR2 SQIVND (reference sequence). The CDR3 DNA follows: TGTGCCAGTAGCAAGGGTCGAGGAAACACCGGGGAGCTGTTTTTT. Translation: CASSKGRGNTGELFF.

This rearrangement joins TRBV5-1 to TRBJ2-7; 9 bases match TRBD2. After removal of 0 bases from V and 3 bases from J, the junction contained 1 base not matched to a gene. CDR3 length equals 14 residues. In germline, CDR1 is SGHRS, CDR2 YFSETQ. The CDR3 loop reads CASSLASGVYEQYF. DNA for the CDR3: TGCGCCAGCAGCTTGGCTAGCGGGGTCTACGAGCAGTACTTC.

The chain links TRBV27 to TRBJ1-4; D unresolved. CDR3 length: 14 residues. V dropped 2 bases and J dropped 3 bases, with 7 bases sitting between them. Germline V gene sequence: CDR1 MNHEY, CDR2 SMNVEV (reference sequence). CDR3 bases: TGTGCCAGCAGTTTAACATGGGCTAATGAAAAACTGTTTTTT. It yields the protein CASSLTWANEKLFF.

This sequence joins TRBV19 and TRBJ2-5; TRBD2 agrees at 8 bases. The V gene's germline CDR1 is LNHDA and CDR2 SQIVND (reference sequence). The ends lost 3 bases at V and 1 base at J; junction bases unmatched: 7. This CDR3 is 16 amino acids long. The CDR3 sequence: CASSMASGGSQETQYF. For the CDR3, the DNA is TGTGCCAGTAGTATGGCAAGCGGGGGCAGCCAAGAGACCCAGTACTTC.

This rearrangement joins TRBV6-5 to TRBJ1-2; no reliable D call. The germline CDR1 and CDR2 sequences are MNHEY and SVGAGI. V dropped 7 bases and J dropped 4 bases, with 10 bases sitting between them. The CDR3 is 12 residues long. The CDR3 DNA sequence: TGTGCCAGCACCGTCGGGGTCTATGGCTACACCTTC. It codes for CASTVGVYGYTF.

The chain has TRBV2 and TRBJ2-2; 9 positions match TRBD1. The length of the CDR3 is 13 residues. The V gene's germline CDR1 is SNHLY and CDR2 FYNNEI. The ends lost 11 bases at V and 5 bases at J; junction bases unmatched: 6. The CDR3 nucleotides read TGTGCCGGGGGACAGGGAAGTACCGGGGAGCTGTTTTTT. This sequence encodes CAGGQGSTGELFF.

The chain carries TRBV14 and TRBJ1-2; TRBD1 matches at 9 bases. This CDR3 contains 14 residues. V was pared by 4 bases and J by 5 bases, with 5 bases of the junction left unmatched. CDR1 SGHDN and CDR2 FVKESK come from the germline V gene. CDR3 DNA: TGTGCCAGCAGCCCTTCCGGGACAGGGTATGGCTACACCTTC. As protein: CASSPSGTGYGYTF.